These T cell receptor beta chains were read from a single sample in a study of chemoradiotherapy in HPV16-positive cancers. Method: immunoSEQ multiplex PCR; TCRdb's copy keeps in-frame clones and lacks some. The sample lists about 20,000 clones, roughly 86% occurring once. The sequencing used blood, collected from a patient who underwent chemoradiotherapy. Receptors originate from a human donor with HPV-associated anogenital cancer. CDR3s include the opening cysteine and the closing phenylalanine or tryptophan. A D gene is named only where the DNA matches it firmly. Clone size is not always given. Where it is, it says once, few, many or a class for expanded clones.

V gene: TRBV25-1
J gene: TRBJ2-1
D gene: TRBD2
clone size: .
CDR3 DNA: TGTGCCAGCCGCGGGGGTCTAAACCGCCGGAATGAGCAGTTCTTC
CDR3 protein: CASRGGLNRRNEQFF

V gene: TRBV7-2
J gene: TRBJ1-1
D gene: .
clone size: .
CDR3 DNA: TGTGCCAGCAGCCCCACGCTGTCCGGGACTGAAGCTTTCTTT
CDR3 protein: CASSPTLSGTEAFF

V gene: TRBV6-1
J gene: TRBJ2-7
D gene: TRBD1
clone size: once
CDR3 DNA: TGTGCCAGCAGTGAAGCGGGGGACAGGGCGGACGAGCAGTACTTC
CDR3 protein: CASSEAGDRADEQYF

V gene: TRBV6-6
J gene: TRBJ1-2
D gene: .
clone size: .
CDR3 DNA: TGTGCCAGCAGTGGACCCGGGACAATAGCTAACTATGGCTACACCTTC
CDR3 protein: CASSGPGTIANYGYTF

V gene: TRBV4-2
J gene: TRBJ1-4
D gene: .
clone size: few
CDR3 DNA: TGTGCCAGCAGCCAAGATAGGAGAACTAATGAAAAACTGTTTTTT
CDR3 protein: CASSQDRRTNEKLFF

V gene: TRBV7-9
J gene: TRBJ2-3
D gene: .
clone size: .
CDR3 DNA: TGTGCCACTTCTAAGAGTTTCGTTGCGGGGGCTACTAGCACAGATACGCAGTATTTT
CDR3 protein: CATSKSFVAGATSTDTQYF

V gene: TRBV7-9
J gene: TRBJ2-4
D gene: .
clone size: .
CDR3 DNA: TGTGCCAGCAGCTTCCCCCCGGGTCACCCAAAGGGCATTCAGTACTTC
CDR3 protein: CASSFPPGHPKGIQYF

V gene: TRBV30
J gene: TRBJ2-1
D gene: .
clone size: .
CDR3 DNA: TGTGCCTGGAGATCTAGCACTAGTGGGGACGATGAGCAGTTCTTC
CDR3 protein: CAWRSSTSGDDEQFF

V gene: TRBV19
J gene: TRBJ2-6
D gene: .
clone size: .
CDR3 DNA: TGTGCCAGTAGTATAAGTACTTTAAACGTCCTGACTTTC
CDR3 protein: CASSISTLNVLTF

V gene: TRBV19
J gene: TRBJ2-2
D gene: .
clone size: .
CDR3 DNA: TGTGCCAGTAGTATGGAGCGGGTCGGGGAGCTGTTTTTT
CDR3 protein: CASSMERVGELFF

V gene: TRBV12-5
J gene: TRBJ2-1
D gene: .
clone size: once
CDR3 DNA: TGTGCTAGTGGTCCCCAGGGGCTCGGGGGCTCCTACAATGAGCAGTTCTTC
CDR3 protein: CASGPQGLGGSYNEQFF

V gene: TRBV29-1
J gene: TRBJ2-3
D gene: TRBD2
clone size: .
CDR3 DNA: TGCAGCGTTGACCTCACTAGCGTAACAAGCACAGATACGCAGTATTTT
CDR3 protein: CSVDLTSVTSTDTQYF

V gene: TRBV9
J gene: TRBJ1-2
D gene: .
clone size: few
CDR3 DNA: TGTGCCAGCAGCGCATCTTCGGGGTATGGCTACACCTTC
CDR3 protein: CASSASSGYGYTF

V gene: TRBV2
J gene: TRBJ1-6
D gene: .
clone size: .
CDR3 DNA: TGTGCCACGACAGCGGAGGCGGCCCTCCACTTT
CDR3 protein: CATTAEAALHF

V gene: TRBV2
J gene: TRBJ1-1
D gene: .
clone size: .
CDR3 DNA: TGTGCCAGCAGCTATTTTGGACGGTCCAGGGAAGCTTTCTTT
CDR3 protein: CASSYFGRSREAFF

V gene: TRBV2
J gene: TRBJ2-3
D gene: .
clone size: .
CDR3 DNA: TGTGCCAGCAGAAGGACACGCACGACAGATACGCAGTATTTT
CDR3 protein: CASRRTRTTDTQYF

V gene: TRBV12-1
J gene: TRBJ1-1
D gene: .
clone size: .
CDR3 DNA: TGTGCCAGCAGCTCGCGGCGTACTGAAGCTTTCTTT
CDR3 protein: CASSSRRTEAFF

V gene: TRBV7-2
J gene: TRBJ1-2
D gene: .
clone size: .
CDR3 DNA: TGTGCCAGCAGCCCAGGGAGACGAGGCTATGGCTACACCTTC
CDR3 protein: CASSPGRRGYGYTF

V gene: TRBV13
J gene: TRBJ1-1
D gene: .
clone size: .
CDR3 DNA: TGTGCCAGCAGCTTAGGATTCTCGAACACTGAAGCTTTCTTT
CDR3 protein: CASSLGFSNTEAFF

V gene: TRBV4-1
J gene: TRBJ1-5
D gene: .
clone size: .
CDR3 DNA: TGCGCCAGCAGCCAAGTGGGTTGGGGAGTCAACAATCAGCCCCAGCATTTT
CDR3 protein: CASSQVGWGVNNQPQHF

V gene: TRBV21-1
J gene: TRBJ1-1
D gene: .
clone size: .
CDR3 DNA: TGTGCCAGCAGCAAAGAGGGAAACATGAACACTGAAGCTTTCTTT
CDR3 protein: CASSKEGNMNTEAFF

V gene: TRBV11-2
J gene: TRBJ1-1
D gene: .
clone size: .
CDR3 DNA: TGTGCCAGCAGCGCTTTGGGGGGGTTCGGCGCTGAAGCTTTCTTT
CDR3 protein: CASSALGGFGAEAFF

V gene: TRBV6-5
J gene: TRBJ2-3
D gene: .
clone size: .
CDR3 DNA: TGTGCCAGCAGATCTGACGGCTTCACAGATACGCAGTATTTT
CDR3 protein: CASRSDGFTDTQYF

V gene: TRBV27
J gene: TRBJ2-7
D gene: TRBD1
clone size: .
CDR3 DNA: TGTGCCAGCAGACTCCAGGGGGCTATTTCCTACGAGCAGTACTTC
CDR3 protein: CASRLQGAISYEQYF

V gene: TRBV19
J gene: TRBJ2-3
D gene: .
clone size: .
CDR3 DNA: TGTGCCAGTAGTATAAGACAGATTCTCCAGTATTTT
CDR3 protein: CASSIRQILQYF

V gene: TRBV18
J gene: TRBJ2-5
D gene: .
clone size: .
CDR3 DNA: TGTGCCAGCTCACCAGTGGTAGGGGGAGGACAAGAGACCCAGTACTTC
CDR3 protein: CASSPVVGGGQETQYF

V gene: TRBV5-1
J gene: TRBJ2-2
D gene: TRBD2
clone size: .
CDR3 DNA: TGCGCCAGCAGCGGAACTTTCCCTAGCGGGATGAACACCGGGGAGCTGTTTTTT
CDR3 protein: CASSGTFPSGMNTGELFF

V gene: TRBV9
J gene: TRBJ2-7
D gene: .
clone size: .
CDR3 DNA: TGTGCCAGCAGCGCCTCAACGGGGTCCCCTTACGAGCAGTACTTC
CDR3 protein: CASSASTGSPYEQYF

V gene: TRBV19
J gene: TRBJ2-6
D gene: TRBD1
clone size: .
CDR3 DNA: TGTGCCAGTAGTATAGCCACAGGGGCTGGGGCCAACGTCCTGACTTTC
CDR3 protein: CASSIATGAGANVLTF

V gene: TRBV7-9
J gene: TRBJ1-2
D gene: TRBD1
clone size: .
CDR3 DNA: TGTGCCAGCAGCCGCCTCGGGACAGGGGTTGGCGGCTACACCTTC
CDR3 protein: CASSRLGTGVGGYTF

V gene: TRBV6-6
J gene: TRBJ1-5
D gene: .
clone size: .
CDR3 DNA: TGTGCCAGCACCCCGAGTGGGAATCAGCCCCAGCATTTT
CDR3 protein: CASTPSGNQPQHF

V gene: TRBV4-1
J gene: TRBJ2-1
D gene: .
clone size: .
CDR3 DNA: TGCGCCAGCAGCCATCCAAGACTAGTCAGGTCCTACAATGAGCAGTTCTTC
CDR3 protein: CASSHPRLVRSYNEQFF

V gene: TRBV5-1
J gene: TRBJ1-2
D gene: .
clone size: .
CDR3 DNA: TGCGCCAGCAGCCCCCGACAGGACGGCCCTTATGGCTACACCTTC
CDR3 protein: CASSPRQDGPYGYTF

V gene: TRBV5-4
J gene: TRBJ2-5
D gene: TRBD1
clone size: .
CDR3 DNA: TGTGCCAGCAGCCCCCGGGACAGGGGAGAGACCCAGTACTTC
CDR3 protein: CASSPRDRGETQYF

V gene: TRBV11-1
J gene: TRBJ2-7
D gene: .
clone size: .
CDR3 DNA: TGTGCCAGCAGCTTTGCATATTCGGACGAGCAGTACTTC
CDR3 protein: CASSFAYSDEQYF

V gene: TRBV9
J gene: TRBJ1-4
D gene: TRBD1
clone size: .
CDR3 DNA: TGTGCCAGCAGCTTTACAGGGGTTACTAATGAAAAACTGTTTTTT
CDR3 protein: CASSFTGVTNEKLFF

V gene: TRBV9
J gene: TRBJ2-5
D gene: .
clone size: .
CDR3 DNA: TGTGCCAGCAGCCCCTATCTTGGGGGGGGGCGAGAGACCCAGTACTTC
CDR3 protein: CASSPYLGGGRETQYF

V gene: TRBV11-1
J gene: TRBJ2-3
D gene: .
clone size: once
CDR3 DNA: TGTGCCAGCAGCTTCAGCAGCTTAGCGAAGTTGGTTCCCGGTACGCAGTATTTT
CDR3 protein: CASSFSSLAKLVPGTQYF

V gene: TRBV4-1
J gene: TRBJ1-2
D gene: .
clone size: .
CDR3 DNA: TGCGCCAGCAGCCAAGATAGGGACGGATCTAACTATGGCTACACCTTC
CDR3 protein: CASSQDRDGSNYGYTF

V gene: TRBV15
J gene: TRBJ2-2
D gene: TRBD1
clone size: .
CDR3 DNA: TGTGCCACCGGACATGGGGACAGGGGCACCGGGGAGCTGTTTTTT
CDR3 protein: CATGHGDRGTGELFF

V gene: TRBV6-5
J gene: TRBJ2-7
D gene: TRBD1
clone size: .
CDR3 DNA: TGTGCCAGCAAACCTCCGGGACAGGGGTCCTACGAGCAGTACTTC
CDR3 protein: CASKPPGQGSYEQYF

V gene: TRBV6-6
J gene: TRBJ1-2
D gene: TRBD1
clone size: .
CDR3 DNA: TGTGCCAGCAGTGGAGGGACAGGGAGAGGCTACACCTTC
CDR3 protein: CASSGGTGRGYTF

V gene: TRBV9
J gene: TRBJ2-1
D gene: TRBD1
clone size: .
CDR3 DNA: TGTGCCAGCAGCGTAGTGGACAGGGGGAATAATGAGCAGTTCTTC
CDR3 protein: CASSVVDRGNNEQFF

V gene: TRBV5-1
J gene: TRBJ1-6
D gene: .
clone size: .
CDR3 DNA: TGCGCCAGCAGCTTGGGAGGGAGTAATTCACCCCTCCACTTT
CDR3 protein: CASSLGGSNSPLHF

V gene: TRBV29-1
J gene: TRBJ2-5
D gene: .
clone size: .
CDR3 DNA: TGCAGCGTTGCGGGGCTCCAAAGGACCCAGTACTTC
CDR3 protein: CSVAGLQRTQYF

V gene: TRBV7-9
J gene: TRBJ2-1
D gene: .
clone size: once
CDR3 DNA: TGTGCCAGCAGCTTAGCGGTCAGGCACAATGAGCAGTTCTTC
CDR3 protein: CASSLAVRHNEQFF

V gene: TRBV12-2
J gene: TRBJ2-1
D gene: .
clone size: few
CDR3 DNA: TGTGCAAGTCGCTCCTTACCCGAGGGATACAATGAGCAGTTCTTC
CDR3 protein: CASRSLPEGYNEQFF

V gene: TRBV27
J gene: TRBJ2-2
D gene: TRBD1
clone size: .
CDR3 DNA: TGTGCCAGCACCCAGCGGACAGGGGCGCGGACCGGGGAGCTGTTTTTT
CDR3 protein: CASTQRTGARTGELFF